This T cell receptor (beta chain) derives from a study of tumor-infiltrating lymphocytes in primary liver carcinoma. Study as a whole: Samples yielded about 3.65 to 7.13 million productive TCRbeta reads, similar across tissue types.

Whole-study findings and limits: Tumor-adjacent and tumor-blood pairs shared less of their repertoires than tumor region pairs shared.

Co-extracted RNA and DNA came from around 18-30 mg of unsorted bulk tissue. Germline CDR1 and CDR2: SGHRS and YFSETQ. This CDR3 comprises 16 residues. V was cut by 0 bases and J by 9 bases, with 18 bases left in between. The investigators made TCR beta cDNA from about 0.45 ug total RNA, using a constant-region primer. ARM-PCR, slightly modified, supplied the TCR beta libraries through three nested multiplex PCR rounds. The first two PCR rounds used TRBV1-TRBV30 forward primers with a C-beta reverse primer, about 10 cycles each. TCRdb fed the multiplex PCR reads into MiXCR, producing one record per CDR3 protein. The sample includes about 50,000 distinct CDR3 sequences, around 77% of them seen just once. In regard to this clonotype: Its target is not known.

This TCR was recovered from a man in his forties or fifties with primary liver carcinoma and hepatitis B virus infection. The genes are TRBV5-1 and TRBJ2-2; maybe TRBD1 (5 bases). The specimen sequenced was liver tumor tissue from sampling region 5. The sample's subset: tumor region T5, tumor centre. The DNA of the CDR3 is TGCGCCAGCAGCTTGGCGGGCAGGGCCCCTGACAGGGAGCTGTTTTTT. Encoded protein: CASSLAGRAPDRELFF. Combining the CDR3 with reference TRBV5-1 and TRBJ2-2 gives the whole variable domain KAGVTQTPRYLIKTRGQQVTLSCSPISGHRSVSWYQQTPGQGLQFLFEYFSETQRNKGNFPGRFSGRQFSNSRSEMNVSTLELGDSALYLCASSLAGRAPDRELFFGEGSRLTVL.